Each of the 17 T cell receptor beta chains below was sequenced from the same sample in a study of T cell responses to AZD1222 COVID-19 vaccine. The table came from immunoSEQ multiplex PCR; TCRdb's copy has only in-frame clones and leaves some out. The sample has fewer than 200,000 clones, approximately 94% seen once. The sample was peripheral blood, taken 28 days after the second dose of the MenACWY control vaccine. These receptors originate from an adult who received the MenACWY meningococcal vaccine as a control.

The gene calls are TRBV19 and TRBJ1-4, with a possible D match to TRBD1 (5 bases). Germline lookup yields CDR1 LNHDA and CDR2 SQIVND (reference sequence). The CDR3 totals 14 residues. V was clipped by 0 bases and J by 8 bases, with 10 bases between them. CDR3 bases: TGTGCCAGTAGTATAGATCTATGGGACGAAAAACTGTTTTTT. Encoded protein: CASSIDLWDEKLFF.

This chain joins TRBV2 and TRBJ1-1, with D perhaps matching TRBD1 (5 bases). In germline, CDR1 is SNHLY, CDR2 FYNNEI. The CDR3 is 16 amino acids. Trimming took 3 bases from V and 1 from J, leaving 15 bases between them. The CDR3 loop is CASSDPRFGQNTEAFF. Here the CDR3 DNA reads TGTGCCAGCAGTGACCCCCGCTTTGGACAGAACACTGAAGCTTTCTTT.

This chain connects TRBV7-3 to TRBJ1-3; D is uncertain. Per germline, CDR1 SGHTA and CDR2 FQGTGA. V lost 5 bases, J lost 0 bases, and 14 bases lay in between. The CDR3 totals 16 residues. CDR3 amino acids: CASSLLSPSSGNTIYF. In DNA form, the CDR3 reads TGTGCCAGCAGCCTCCTCAGCCCGAGCTCTGGAAACACCATATATTTT.

A word on this clone: At one boundary the junction diverges from the germline segment, which might be a read error. This chain connects TRBV4-2 to TRBJ2-1; D is unclear. CDR1 is LGHNA, CDR2 YNFKEQ, per germline. The CDR3 is 13 residues long. CDR3 sequence reads: CASGQDRVNEQFF. The CDR3 nucleotides read TGTGCCAGCGGCCAGGACCGAGTCAATGAGCAGTTCTTC.

This clone occurred a few times. This chain joins TRBV7-9 and TRBJ2-1; D is unclear. The germline CDR1 and CDR2 sequences are SEHNR and FQNEAQ (reference sequence). The length of the CDR3 is 12 residues. V was shortened by 5 bases and J by 8 bases, with 10 bases between the two germline ends. The CDR3 DNA reads TGTGCCAGCAGCACTGGTAGCTATGAGCAGTTCTTC. This sequence encodes CASSTGSYEQFF.

The chain joins TRBV24-1 to TRBJ1-1, with D hard to call. Germline loops: CDR1 KGHDR, CDR2 SFDVKD. The CDR3 spans 14 residues. V lost 2 bases and J lost 1, with 7 bases in between. The CDR3 DNA reads as TGTGCCACCAGTGATTGGAAGGAGAACACTGAAGCTTTCTTT. Its translation: CATSDWKENTEAFF.

As concerns this clone: Germline is not matched at one junction end, which may reflect a read error. In DNA, the CDR3 is TGTGCCAGCAGGGAAGGACCTTTTGAGCAGTACTTC. This codes for CASREGPFEQYF. The rearrangement joins TRBV2 to TRBJ2-7; D is unclear. In germline, CDR1 is SNHLY, CDR2 FYNNEI. This CDR3 region has 12 residues.

The CDR3 DNA is TGTGCCAGCAGCCGTAGGGGACAGGGGCACATGGTCGCTGGCTACACCTTC. Translating gives CASSRRGQGHMVAGYTF. The genes are TRBV3-1 (or the pseudogene TRBV3-2) and TRBJ1-2, with 10 bases that match TRBD1. The trim removed 4 bases at V and 7 bases at J, leaving 15 bases unmatched. The CDR3 is made up of 17 amino acids. The germline CDR1 and CDR2 sequences are LGHDT and YNNKEL (reference sequence).

The rearrangement joins TRBV5-1 to TRBJ2-2; D ambiguous. Germline lookup yields CDR1 SGHRS and CDR2 YFSETQ. V gave up 5 bases and J gave up 5 bases, with 7 bases separating them. This CDR3 region has 12 residues. Here the CDR3 reads CASSGSTGELFF. CDR3 in DNA: TGCGCCAGCAGTGGATCGACCGGGGAGCTGTTTTTT.

The chain joins TRBV11-3 to TRBJ1-3; D call uncertain. This CDR3 region has 14 residues. CDR1 and CDR2 (germline): SGHNT, YENEEA. The ends were cut back, 3 bases at V and 8 bases at J, with 14 bases in the middle. Here the CDR3 reads CASSFGPLGYTIYF. Here the CDR3 DNA reads TGTGCCAGCAGCTTCGGACCCCTAGGGTACACCATATATTTT.

The CDR3 DNA sequence: TGTGCCAGCAGTCGCCCGGGACAGGGAGACACCTTC. Translating gives CASSRPGQGDTF. This chain links TRBV6-2 or TRBV6-3 with TRBJ1-2, with 9 bases lining up with TRBD1. CDR1 and CDR2 from the germline V gene are MNHEY and SVGEGT. V shed 5 bases and J 12 bases; nucleotides not matched to a gene: 7. The CDR3 covers 12 residues.

The chain couples TRBV9 to TRBJ1-2, with D perhaps matching TRBD1 (6 bases). The V end lost 0 bases, the J end lost 2 bases, and 11 bases lay between the germline ends. The CDR3 totals 15 residues. Germline V gene sequence: CDR1 SGDLS, CDR2 YYNGEE. CDR3 sequence: CASSVDGGRNYGYTF. CDR3 sequence (DNA): TGTGCCAGCAGCGTAGACGGGGGGCGGAACTATGGCTACACCTTC. The full variable domain, rest sourced from reference TRBV9 and TRBJ1-2, is DSGVTQTPKHLITATGQRVTLRCSPRSGDLSVYWYQQSLDQGLQFLIQYYNGEERAKGNILERFSAQQFPDLHSELNLSSLELGDSALYFCASSVDGGRNYGYTFGSGTRLTVV.

V gene TRBV30 combines with J gene TRBJ1-4, with D uncertain. The CDR3 loop spans 14 amino acids. CDR1 and CDR2 (germline): GTSNPN, SVGIG (reference sequence). The germline V and J ends were trimmed by 2 bases and 7 bases, with 14 bases remaining between them. CDR3 residues: CAWSSSLGVEKLFF. The CDR3 coding sequence is TGTGCCTGGAGTAGTAGTTTGGGTGTTGAAAAACTGTTTTTT.

V gene TRBV27 combines with J gene TRBJ2-1; perhaps TRBD2 as D (6 bases). V was pared by 8 bases and J by 7 bases, with 9 bases between. This CDR3 is built from 11 residues. Germline assignment: CDR1 MNHEY and CDR2 SMNVEV (reference sequence). The CDR3 region is CASGRGNEQFF. The CDR3 coding sequence is TGTGCCAGCGGACGGGGGAATGAGCAGTTCTTC.

This rearrangement joins TRBV3-1 (or the pseudogene TRBV3-2) to TRBJ1-2, with D perhaps TRBD1 (5 bases). V was cut by 5 bases and J by 3 bases, with 13 bases left in between. Looked up from germline, CDR1 is LGHDT and CDR2 is YNNKEL (reference sequence). This CDR3 region has 14 residues. CDR3 sequence: CASSGWDADYGYTF. The CDR3 region has the DNA TGTGCCAGCAGCGGTTGGGACGCAGACTATGGCTACACCTTC.

The rearrangement joins TRBV5-1 to TRBJ2-3, with D perhaps assigned TRBD1 or TRBD2 (5 bases each). The V gene lost 5 bases and the J gene lost 6 bases, with 13 bases spanning the gap. Germline loops: CDR1 SGHRS, CDR2 YFSETQ. This CDR3 has 13 residues. The CDR3 DNA reads as TGCGCCAGCAGAAACCAGGGCGGGGATACGCAGTATTTT. As protein: CASRNQGGDTQYF.

CDR3 protein: CASSQEGAALGEKLFF. The DNA of the CDR3 is TGCGCCAGCAGCCAAGAAGGGGCGGCCCTAGGGGAAAAACTGTTTTTT. The chain combines TRBV4-1 with TRBJ1-4, with a possible D match to TRBD1 (5 bases). The CDR3 spans 16 residues. Per germline, CDR1 MGHRA and CDR2 YSYEKL. The V end was cut by 0 bases, the J end by 8 bases, with 16 bases between.